A selection of T cell receptor beta chains follows, all from one sample in a study of cytomegalovirus exposure and HLA in healthy donors. Some clones are missing from TCRdb's copy, which holds only in-frame ones; the method was immunoSEQ multiplex PCR. The sample holds over 150,000 clones, 80% to 90% seen once. Specimen: PBMCs. Every receptor here comes from a young woman in good health and CMV-seronegative. The CDR3 runs from the conserved cysteine through the conserved F or W. The D gene is left open where the match is weak. Size is omitted from some rows. Given values are once, few, many or a class for expanded clones.

>NA|15|NA|TRBJ2-3|TRBV5-7
CASSLVERDTDTQYF
TGTGCCAGCAGCTTGGTAGAACGGGACACAGATACGCAGTATTTT
>NA|14|NA|TRBJ1-4|TRBV25-1
CASSELEEGEKLFF
TGTGCCAGCAGTGAACTGGAGGAGGGTGAAAAACTGTTTTTT
>TRBD1|17|NA|TRBJ1-1|TRBV29-1
CSVVSPGTGFLNTEAFF
TGCAGCGTTGTCTCCCCTGGGACAGGGTTTTTGAACACTGAAGCTTTCTTT
>NA|13|NA|TRBJ2-3|TRBV5-4
CASSLKGADTQYF
TGTGCCAGCAGCTTGAAGGGGGCAGATACGCAGTATTTT
>NA|14|NA|TRBJ1-6|TRBV6-1
CASSENSPWSPLHF
TGTGCCAGCAGTGAAAACAGCCCCTGGTCACCCCTCCACTTT
>TRBD2|14|NA|TRBJ2-1|TRBV7-9
CASCCRDYDNEQFF
TGTGCCAGCTGCTGTCGGGACTACGACAATGAGCAGTTCTTC
>NA|15|NA|TRBJ2-3|TRBV5-1
CASSLGWGGTDTQYF
TGCGCCAGCAGCTTGGGGTGGGGGGGCACAGATACGCAGTATTTT
>TRBD2|14|NA|TRBJ2-7|TRBV28
CASSLERELYEQYF
TGTGCCAGCAGTTTAGAGCGGGAGCTCTACGAGCAGTACTTC
>NA|16|once|TRBJ2-6|TRBV7-2
CASSHRRISGANVLTF
TGTGCCAGCAGCCACCGCAGAATCTCTGGGGCCAACGTCCTGACTTTC
>TRBD1|16|NA|TRBJ1-1|TRBV18
CASSPPSSRGRTEAFF
TGTGCCAGCTCACCACCTTCCTCTAGGGGGCGGACTGAAGCTTTCTTT
>TRBD1|20|NA|TRBJ2-3|TRBV5-1
CASSSPGQGAPLSGTDTQYF
TGCGCCAGCAGCTCTCCGGGACAGGGGGCTCCCCTTTCGGGCACAGATACGCAGTATTTT
>TRBD2|13|NA|TRBJ2-7|TRBV10-2
CASRTSGSYEQYF
TGCGCCAGTCGTACTAGCGGGAGTTACGAGCAGTACTTC
>NA|17|NA|TRBJ2-7|TRBV7-6
CASSLGRTQGLFYEQYF
TGTGCCAGCAGCTTGGGACGGACGCAGGGGCTCTTCTACGAGCAGTACTTC
>TRBD1|14|NA|TRBJ1-1|TRBV10-1
CASSERQGYSEAFF
TGCGCCAGCAGTGAACGACAGGGATACTCTGAAGCTTTCTTT
>TRBD2|17|NA|TRBJ2-7|TRBV7-9
CSSSLAGTSGNPYEQYF
TGTTCCAGCAGCTTAGCCGGGACTAGCGGCAACCCTTACGAGCAGTACTTC
>NA|15|once|TRBJ2-7|TRBV25-1
CASGAGIRGNYEQYF
TGTGCCAGCGGAGCAGGGATCCGGGGGAACTACGAGCAGTACTTC
>NA|12|once|TRBJ2-7|TRBV30
CAWSRIGYEQYF
TGTGCCTGGAGTCGCATCGGGTACGAGCAGTACTTC
>TRBD1|14|NA|TRBJ1-5|TRBV7-2
CASTKTGGNQPQHF
TGTGCCAGCACTAAGACAGGGGGAAATCAGCCCCAGCATTTT
>TRBD1|13|NA|TRBJ1-2|TRBV28
CASGLTTGPGYTF
TGTGCCAGCGGGCTCACGACAGGGCCCGGCTACACCTTC
>NA|16|once|TRBJ2-1|TRBV12-2
CASRSSRGGKNNEQFF
TGTGCAAGCCGATCCTCACGGGGCGGGAAAAACAATGAGCAGTTCTTC
>TRBD1|17|NA|TRBJ2-7|TRBV7-8
CASSFRVPGQGSNEQYF
TGTGCCAGCAGCTTCCGAGTACCGGGACAGGGGAGCAACGAGCAGTACTTC
>TRBD1|14|NA|TRBJ2-7|TRBV5-8
CASSADRGVPEQYF
TGTGCCAGCAGCGCCGACAGGGGGGTTCCCGAGCAGTACTTC
>NA|17|NA|TRBJ2-7|TRBV18
CASSPYYTGTDGYEQYF
TGTGCCAGCTCGCCCTATTATACCGGGACTGACGGTTACGAGCAGTACTTC
>NA|13|NA|TRBJ2-3|TRBV6-1
CASSEVQGDTQYF
TGTGCCAGCAGTGAAGTGCAGGGGGATACGCAGTATTTT
>NA|14|NA|TRBJ2-5|TRBV5-4
CASSLVGSAETQYF
TGTGCCAGCAGCTTGGTGGGTAGCGCAGAGACCCAGTACTTC
>TRBD1|15|NA|TRBJ2-3|TRBV5-1
CASVPTGITADQQYF
TGCGCCAGCGTACCGACAGGGATCACCGCCGACCAGCAGTATTTT
>TRBD1|17|NA|TRBJ2-3|TRBV5-4
CASSLRTGTGVTDPQYF
TGTGCCAGCAGCTTGAGAACCGGGACAGGGGTTACAGATCCGCAGTATTTT
>NA|13|NA|TRBJ2-5|TRBV19
CASSIEGRETQYF
TGTGCCAGTAGTATAGAGGGGCGGGAGACCCAGTACTTC
>TRBD2|19|once|TRBJ2-2|TRBV4-1
CASSQGPASGGVWTGELFF
TGCGCCAGCAGCCAAGGTCCCGCTAGCGGGGGGGTGTGGACCGGGGAGCTGTTTTTT
>TRBD1|14|NA|TRBJ1-4|TRBV11-2
CASRIQGNREKLFF
TGTGCCAGCAGAATACAGGGGAACCGTGAAAAACTGTTTTTT
>TRBD1|17|NA|TRBJ1-1|TRBV27
CASSVGTGQNPNTEAFF
TGTGCCAGCAGTGTCGGGACAGGGCAGAACCCGAACACTGAAGCTTTCTTT
>TRBD1|16|NA|TRBJ1-6|TRBV10-3
CAISESTGQGGSPLHF
TGTGCCATCAGTGAATCGACCGGACAGGGAGGGTCACCCCTCCACTTT
>NA|21|NA|TRBJ1-4|TRBV28
CASSLGRGRGGVSTFNEKLFF
TGTGCCAGCAGTTTAGGCAGGGGACGGGGGGGTGTATCGACGTTTAATGAAAAACTGTTTTTT
>NA|12|NA|TRBJ2-1|TRBV7-8
CASSRTYNEQFF
TGTGCCAGCAGCCGGACTTACAATGAGCAGTTCTTC
>NA|14|NA|TRBJ1-1|TRBV6-5
CASSYFRGNTEAFF
TGTGCCAGCAGTTATTTCAGGGGGAACACTGAAGCTTTCTTT
>TRBD1|16|few|TRBJ1-4|TRBV27
CASRTGGASLNEKLFF
TGTGCCAGTAGAACAGGGGGCGCTTCCCTTAATGAAAAACTGTTTTTT
>NA|13|NA|TRBJ2-7|TRBV15
CATSSDTGQPQYF
TGTGCCACCAGCAGCGATACAGGGCAACCCCAGTACTTC
>TRBD2|16|once|TRBJ2-1|TRBV2
CASGAPAGTSHNEQFF
TGTGCCAGCGGGGCGCCAGCGGGAACCTCCCACAATGAGCAGTTCTTC
>TRBD1|14|once|TRBJ1-5|TRBV28
CASSETGGDQPQHF
TGTGCCAGCAGTGAAACAGGGGGAGATCAGCCCCAGCATTTT
>TRBD1|15|NA|TRBJ2-1|TRBV6-6
CASRLPGQLDRKQFF
TGTGCCAGCAGACTCCCGGGACAGCTCGATCGAAAGCAGTTCTTC
>TRBD1|14|NA|TRBJ1-4|TRBV2
CASSVQTGGGKLFF
TGTGCCAGCAGCGTTCAGACAGGGGGAGGAAAACTGTTTTTT
>TRBD1|15|once|TRBJ1-2|TRBV4-2
CASSQGTGGSSGYTF
TGTGCCAGCAGCCAAGGGACAGGGGGCAGTTCTGGCTACACCTTC
>NA|13|NA|TRBJ2-2|TRBV5-4
CASSLYAGGELFF
TGTGCCAGCAGCTTGTACGCGGGCGGGGAGCTGTTTTTT
>NA|15|NA|TRBJ1-5|TRBV6-6
CASSYSAGSNQPQHF
TGTGCCAGCAGTTACTCGGCGGGAAGCAATCAGCCCCAGCATTTT
>NA|14|many|TRBJ2-2|TRBV29-1
CSVDSQGMTGELFF
TGCAGCGTTGATTCCCAGGGAATGACCGGGGAGCTGTTTTTT
>TRBD1|17|once|TRBJ2-6|TRBV9
CASSARTGSSGANVLTF
TGTGCCAGCAGCGCTAGGACAGGGAGCTCTGGGGCCAACGTCCTGACTTTC
>TRBD1|13|NA|TRBJ1-1|TRBV2
CASRDRGNTEAFF
TGTGCCAGCAGGGACAGGGGGAACACTGAAGCTTTCTTT
>NA|13|few|TRBJ1-2|TRBV19
CASSIAAAYGYTF
TGTGCCAGTAGTATTGCCGCTGCGTATGGCTACACCTTC
>NA|15|NA|TRBJ2-7|TRBV5-1
CASSLVGGETYEQYF
TGCGCCAGCAGCTTGGTTGGCGGCGAAACCTACGAGCAGTACTTC
>NA|12|NA|TRBJ1-2|TRBV11-2
CASSAGNYGYTF
TGTGCCAGCAGCGCCGGTAACTATGGCTACACCTTC